The rows below give T cell receptor beta chains drawn from one sample of a study of blood T cell repertoires in COVID-19. Profiled with immunoSEQ multiplex PCR; TCRdb holds only in-frame clones, not every one. This table has roughly 320,000 clones, 85% to 90% appearing once. Sequenced input: peripheral blood. The receptors originated from a man aged 65-85 years with acute or convalescent COVID-19. Each CDR3 is given with its conserved first and last residue. Fields, in order: J gene, V gene, D gene, clone size, CDR3 DNA, CDR3 protein. A D gene is named only where the DNA matches it firmly. A row's size may be missing; if present it is once, few, many or a size class.

>TRBJ2-5|TRBV19|TRBD2|NA
TGTGCCAGTAGCATCCTAGCGGGGGGGCGAGAGACCCAGTACTTC
CASSILAGGRETQYF
>TRBJ1-5|TRBV7-9|NA|few
TGTGCCAGCAGCTTAGAGGGGGGGAATCAGCCCCAGCATTTT
CASSLEGGNQPQHF
>TRBJ2-3|TRBV14|TRBD1|NA
TGTGCCAGCAGCCAACAACAGGGGAGCACAGATACGCAGTATTTT
CASSQQQGSTDTQYF
>TRBJ2-2|TRBV9|NA|NA
TGTGCCAGCAGCGTAGACCAGGGGAACACCGGGGAGCTGTTTTTT
CASSVDQGNTGELFF
>TRBJ2-7|TRBV15|NA|NA
TGTGCCACCAGCAGAGGGGTAGGGAGCTCCTACGAGCAGTACTTC
CATSRGVGSSYEQYF
>TRBJ1-5|TRBV18|NA|NA
TGTGCCAGCTCACCGTACAGGGATCAGCCCCAGCATTTT
CASSPYRDQPQHF
>TRBJ2-3|TRBV29-1|TRBD2|NA
TGCAGCGCAGGGACTACAGGAACTACAGATACGCAGTATTTT
CSAGTTGTTDTQYF
>TRBJ2-5|TRBV5-1|NA|NA
TGCGCCAGCAGCTCAAATCAGGGTTGGGAGACCCAGTACTTC
CASSSNQGWETQYF
>TRBJ2-5|TRBV27|NA|NA
TGTGCCAGCAGTTTATCCGCGGGCTTAGCCCAGTACTTC
CASSLSAGLAQYF
>TRBJ1-6|TRBV5-1|NA|once
TGCGCCAGCAGCTTGAAGGCAGGCTCACCCCTCCACTTT
CASSLKAGSPLHF
>TRBJ1-3|TRBV3-1/TRBV3-2|NA|NA
TGTGCCAGCAGCCAAGATTTGGCCGCTGGAAACACCATATATTTT
CASSQDLAAGNTIYF
>TRBJ2-1|TRBV7-8|TRBD1|NA
TGTGCCAGCAGCCGCCCAGGGGGCAGATACAATGAGCAGTTCTTC
CASSRPGGRYNEQFF
>TRBJ2-1|TRBV15|NA|few
TGTGCCACCAGCAGAGATCCTCTAGGGCAGTTCTTC
CATSRDPLGQFF
>TRBJ2-1|TRBV28|TRBD1|NA
TGTGCCAGCAGATCAGGGGGCCGAGAAAAGGGCAATGAGCAGTTCTTC
CASRSGGREKGNEQFF
>TRBJ1-6|TRBV3-1/TRBV3-2|NA|once
TGTGCCAGCAGCCAAGACAGGAATTCACCCCTCCACTTT
CASSQDRNSPLHF
>TRBJ2-7|TRBV18|NA|NA
TGTGCCAGCTCACCGACAGGCGGGCCCTACGAGCAGTACTTC
CASSPTGGPYEQYF
>TRBJ2-7|TRBV3-1/TRBV3-2|TRBD2|NA
TGTGCCAGCAGTTTCACTAGCGGGGGCCAGGTCCCCTACGAGCAGTACTTC
CASSFTSGGQVPYEQYF
>TRBJ2-7|TRBV7-2|TRBD2|NA
TGTGCCAGCAGCCCGCGGACTAGCGGGGGGCCCGAGCAGTACTTC
CASSPRTSGGPEQYF
>TRBJ2-2|TRBV7-2|NA|NA
TGTGCCAGCAGCTTAATCCCAGGGACCGGGGAGCTGTTTTTT
CASSLIPGTGELFF
>TRBJ1-2|TRBV5-4|NA|NA
TGTGCCAGCAGCTTTTCCCGCTTGGGCGACTACACCTTC
CASSFSRLGDYTF
>TRBJ2-7|TRBV13|TRBD2|NA
TGTGCCAGCAGCCAAGCTAGCGGGGTCTCCTACGAGCAGTACTTC
CASSQASGVSYEQYF
>TRBJ1-5|TRBV18|NA|NA
TGTGCCAGCTCATTAGACAGGCCTAATAGCAATCAGCCCCAGCATTTT
CASSLDRPNSNQPQHF
>TRBJ2-7|TRBV9|NA|NA
TGTGCCAGCAGCGTAGACAGGGTCGGGGAGCAGTACTTC
CASSVDRVGEQYF
>TRBJ1-4|TRBV20-1|NA|NA
TGCAGTGCTAGTGGGGGGCGTCATGAAAAACTGTTTTTT
CSASGGRHEKLFF
>TRBJ2-1|TRBV30|TRBD1|NA
TGTGCCTGGGAGCGACAGGGTCTCGGATCTCGCCAGTTCTTC
CAWERQGLGSRQFF
>TRBJ2-1|TRBV3-1/TRBV3-2|TRBD2|NA
TGTGCCAGCAGCCCCTCTAGCGGGAGTTCCAATGAGCAGTTCTTC
CASSPSSGSSNEQFF
>TRBJ2-7|TRBV3-1/TRBV3-2|NA|NA
TGTGCCAGCAGCCAAGATTGGGGCCATGCGAGTAGCTTAGTCTCCTACGAGCAGTACTTC
CASSQDWGHASSLVSYEQYF
>TRBJ2-5|TRBV5-1|TRBD2|NA
TGCGCCAGTTCCGGGACTAGCGGGGGTCAGACCCAGTACTTC
CASSGTSGGQTQYF
>TRBJ1-1|TRBV28|TRBD1|NA
TGTGCCAGCGCTTGGGGACAGGGCACTGAAGCTTTCTTT
CASAWGQGTEAFF
>TRBJ1-5|TRBV5-6|NA|NA
TGTGCCAGCAGCTTGTTTCTGGGGGACTATAGCAATCAGCCCCAGCATTTT
CASSLFLGDYSNQPQHF
>TRBJ2-3|TRBV7-9|TRBD2|NA
TGTGCCAGCAGCGGCGCACGGACTAGCACCACAGATACGCAGTATTTT
CASSGARTSTTDTQYF
>TRBJ2-1|TRBV28|TRBD2|NA
TGTGCCAGCAGCTCGGGACTAGCGGGTTATGAGCAGTTCTTC
CASSSGLAGYEQFF
>TRBJ2-3|TRBV3-1/TRBV3-2|NA|NA
TGTGCCAGCAGCCCCCCCGTAGGGGATGGACCGCAGTATTTT
CASSPPVGDGPQYF
>TRBJ2-3|TRBV7-7|TRBD2|NA
TGTGCCAGCAGCTTAGGACTAGCGGACACAGATACGCAGTATTTT
CASSLGLADTDTQYF
>TRBJ2-3|TRBV6-2/TRBV6-3|TRBD2|NA
TGTGCCAGCAGTTACACCGGGACTAGCAGAGATACGCAGTATTTT
CASSYTGTSRDTQYF
>TRBJ2-1|TRBV5-1|TRBD2|NA
TGCGCCAGCAGCTTGACTCTACCTAGCGGTCTAACGACCTCCTACAATGAGCAGTTCTTC
CASSLTLPSGLTTSYNEQFF